This T cell receptor (beta chain) was profiled in a study of molecular identifiers for immune sequencing clone quantification. Findings and caveats of the study: Clonotypes surpassing 20 RNA copies contained over 98% of effector molecules, versus under 1% in naive cells.

The CDR3 length is 13 residues. The germline CDR1 and CDR2 sequences are DFQATT and SNEGSKA (reference sequence). Trimming took off 0 bases at V and 4 bases at J, with 7 bases between the two ends. TCRdb fed the PCR reads into MiXCR, producing one record per CDR3 protein. The sample lists about 320,000 distinct CDR3 sequences, roughly 24% seen once, with around 0.74% in the top ten. This clonotype was picked up many times. Antigen: not known. This clonotype originated in a human donor in good health. Some libraries in this study had Jurkat cell RNA spiked in. The chain recombines TRBV20-1 with TRBJ2-1; D gene ambiguous. The sequenced sample consisted of naive CD8+ T cells from blood, with Jurkat cell RNA spiked in. Subset defined: FACS-sorted CD8+CD4-CCR7+CD45RA+ naive T cells. For the CDR3, the DNA is TGCAGTGCTAGAGATCAGGTGTACAATGAGCAGTTCTTC. Protein: CSARDQVYNEQFF.